This TCR beta chain was obtained from a study of a mutant IDH1 vaccine in newly diagnosed glioma. Study-level information: Beginning 4-6 weeks after radiotherapy alone, or with temozolomide cycles, vaccination took place. It was radiotherapy, temozolomide, or both that patients received previously, with most receiving both.

The CDR3 covers 14 residues. With respect to this clone: Its antigen is still unknown.

Time point indicated: week 23, last vaccination. Each dose delivered 300 ug of mutant IDH1 20-mer peptide subcutaneously with imiquimod. Here immunoSEQ multiplex PCR was the method, and the copy in TCRdb shows in-frame clones only, minus some. The repertoire holds over 35,000 clones, roughly 80% seen once, with 5% to 6.5% in the top ten. Specimen: PBMCs, collected from a glioma patient whose treatment included an IDH1 peptide vaccine. V gene TRBV21-1 combines with J gene TRBJ2-5; the DNA was not compared with TRBD1, the D call given in the table. TRBV21-1 is described as a pseudogene. This clonotype was obtained from a man aged 35 to 55 with glioma. CDR3 amino acids: CASTMAEYQETQYF. CDR3 in DNA: TGTGCCAGCACCATGGCTGAATACCAAGAGACCCAGTACTTC.